Listed below are T cell receptor beta chains from one sample, sequenced in a study of response to subunit inactivated influenza vaccine. TCRdb recomputed calls from the RT-PCR reads with MiXCR, one row per CDR3 protein. Among hundreds of thousands of distinct CDR3 sequences listed, about 20% were seen once. Sequences were derived from PBMCs from blood, sampled less than 22 months after vaccination. The receptor set was obtained from a man between 50 and 70 years old who received an inactivated influenza vaccine. CDR3s include the opening cysteine and the closing phenylalanine or tryptophan. A D gene is named only where the DNA matches it firmly.

CDR3: CASSFGIYNEQFF; length: 13; D: -; J: TRBJ2-1; V: TRBV12-3/TRBV12-4
CDR3: CASSPYSGSTNEKLFF; length: 16; D: -; J: TRBJ1-4; V: TRBV4-3
CDR3: CASSSSLGGGEKLFF; length: 15; D: -; J: TRBJ1-4; V: TRBV5-1
CDR3: CASSRGTANTEAFF; length: 14; D: TRBD1; J: TRBJ1-1; V: TRBV7-2
CDR3: CSVERDRDPPWGTDTQYF; length: 18; D: TRBD1; J: TRBJ2-3; V: TRBV29-1
CDR3: CASSMRLAGGVNEQFF; length: 16; D: TRBD2; J: TRBJ2-1; V: TRBV11-2
CDR3: CSAIQGYSGNTIYF; length: 14; D: -; J: TRBJ1-3; V: TRBV20-1
CDR3: CASSLGDTDSGNTIYF; length: 16; D: -; J: TRBJ1-3; V: TRBV4-2
CDR3: CSARHNYNSPLHF; length: 13; D: -; J: TRBJ1-6; V: TRBV20-1
CDR3: CASSPRGQSSYNSPLHF; length: 17; D: TRBD1; J: TRBJ1-6; V: TRBV6-5
CDR3: CASGLARSRNTGELFF; length: 16; D: -; J: TRBJ2-2; V: TRBV12-5
CDR3: CASSEGRAELNTGELFF; length: 17; D: -; J: TRBJ2-2; V: TRBV6-1
CDR3: CASSRSQNRFPYEQYF; length: 16; D: -; J: TRBJ2-7; V: TRBV6-2/TRBV6-3
CDR3: CASSQVRGLFHYF; length: 13; D: -; J: TRBJ1-3; V: TRBV4-3
CDR3: CASSLVKGAVTEAFF; length: 15; D: TRBD1; J: TRBJ1-1; V: TRBV5-5
CDR3: CAIREDRDRRSQHF; length: 14; D: -; J: TRBJ1-5; V: TRBV10-3
CDR3: CAISDPRGTPNSPLHF; length: 16; D: -; J: TRBJ1-6; V: TRBV10-3
CDR3: CASSAQMNTEAFF; length: 13; D: -; J: TRBJ1-1; V: TRBV25-1
CDR3: CASSERGGSTDTQYF; length: 15; D: -; J: TRBJ2-3; V: TRBV25-1
CDR3: CASSPGQDAYEQYF; length: 14; D: TRBD1; J: TRBJ2-7; V: TRBV18
CDR3: CASSLFAGESYGYTF; length: 15; D: -; J: TRBJ1-2; V: TRBV7-2
CDR3: CAILQTGTYNEQFF; length: 14; D: -; J: TRBJ2-1; V: TRBV28
CDR3: CASSVQANNQPQHF; length: 14; D: -; J: TRBJ1-5; V: TRBV4-1
CDR3: CASNGQGNYGYTF; length: 13; D: TRBD1; J: TRBJ1-2; V: TRBV6-2/TRBV6-3
CDR3: CASSLDWTIELEQFF; length: 15; D: -; J: TRBJ2-1; V: TRBV7-9
CDR3: CSARGQTDTEAFF; length: 13; D: -; J: TRBJ1-1; V: TRBV20-1
CDR3: CASRPDRANTEAFF; length: 14; D: TRBD1; J: TRBJ1-1; V: TRBV5-4
CDR3: CAWSLGNPGEKLFF; length: 14; D: -; J: TRBJ1-4; V: TRBV30
CDR3: CASSPPTLAGNYGYTF; length: 16; D: -; J: TRBJ1-2; V: TRBV7-9
CDR3: CASSLAGDLNEKLFF; length: 15; D: -; J: TRBJ1-4; V: TRBV12-3/TRBV12-4
CDR3: CASGQGKYSNQPQHF; length: 15; D: TRBD1; J: TRBJ1-5; V: TRBV6-1
CDR3: CASSQNLAGGTTYEQYF; length: 17; D: TRBD2; J: TRBJ2-7; V: TRBV4-3
CDR3: CASSIYREGEQFF; length: 13; D: -; J: TRBJ2-1; V: TRBV19
CDR3: CASSLPGYSNQPQHF; length: 15; D: -; J: TRBJ1-5; V: TRBV6-5
CDR3: CSASEGGLGEKLFF; length: 14; D: -; J: TRBJ1-4; V: TRBV20-1
CDR3: CASTKVTGSFSDTEAFF; length: 17; D: TRBD1; J: TRBJ1-1; V: TRBV7-9
CDR3: CATSGGEILTYNEQFF; length: 16; D: -; J: TRBJ2-1; V: TRBV24-1
CDR3: CASSQGQGLINQPQHF; length: 16; D: TRBD1; J: TRBJ1-5; V: TRBV3-1
CDR3: CASRAGTDNSPLHF; length: 14; D: TRBD1; J: TRBJ1-6; V: TRBV7-2
CDR3: CSVEDFAGQNTEAFF; length: 15; D: -; J: TRBJ1-1; V: TRBV29-1